This T cell receptor (beta chain) was sequenced during a study of patients and donors after allogeneic stem cell transplantation. TCRdb passed the RT-PCR reads through MiXCR, listing each CDR3 protein once. Of roughly 40,000 distinct CDR3 sequences listed, about 30% are singletons. Germline values: CDR1 SGHRS, CDR2 YFSETQ. This CDR3 is 16 amino acids long. The V gene end was trimmed by 1 base and the J gene end by 4 bases; junction bases not matched to a gene: 8. This clonotype was detected ten times or more. The sequencing input was blood, either unsorted or a sorted T cell fraction (not recorded which). This clonotype originated in a human donor who was either an allogeneic HSCT recipient or a stem cell or donor lymphocyte infusion donor (not recorded which). It is not recorded whose cells these are; they may come from a transplant donor. This chain connects TRBV5-1 to TRBJ1-5; 7 nucleotides line up with TRBD1. This chain's CDR3 is CASSLFPQGKNQPQHF. The CDR3, as DNA: TGCGCCAGCAGCTTGTTTCCACAGGGGAAAAATCAGCCCCAGCATTTT.